This T cell receptor (beta chain) came from a study of tumor-infiltrating lymphocytes in primary liver carcinoma. Note on this clonotype: The antigen remains undetermined. A junction end diverges from the germline sequence, so it may reflect a read error.

DNA and RNA were both co-extracted from roughly 18-30 mg of bulk tissue that had not been sorted. Over 85% of the cells were viable tumor cells in every tumor sample. Study conclusions and caveats: Only about 8-25% of top clones appeared in all five tumor regions.

Making TCR beta cDNA involved approximately 520 ng total RNA and a constant-region primer. Modified slightly, ARM-PCR produced TCR beta libraries over three nested multiplex PCR rounds. PCR rounds one and two used TRBV1-TRBV30 forward primers with a C-beta reverse primer for approximately 11 cycles each. From the multiplex PCR reads, TCRdb called clonotypes with MiXCR, one entry per CDR3 protein. Among some 180,000 distinct CDR3 sequences listed, 85% were seen once. This CDR3 spans 16 amino acids. Per the germline V gene, CDR1 is SGHAT and CDR2 is FQNNGV. The source is a man between 35 and 55 years old with primary liver carcinoma and hepatitis B virus infection. The specimen sequenced was tumor tissue from primary liver carcinoma. V and J are TRBV11-2 and TRBJ2-6, with 7 bases matching TRBD1. The CDR3 loop is CASCLTGRAGANVLTF. CDR3 nucleotide sequence: TGTGCAAGCTGCTTGACAGGGAGAGCTGGGGCCAACGTACTGACTTTC.